These 2 T cell receptor beta chains originate from one sample sequenced in a study of T cell changes during pregnancy in multiple sclerosis. Clones were sequenced by immunoSEQ multiplex PCR, and TCRdb holds only the in-frame ones, with some missing. The sample holds 65,000 to 70,000 clones; approximately 92% are singletons and the top ten take under 2%. The input for sequencing was peripheral blood, taken in the third trimester of pregnancy. The source is a female donor in good health, enrolled as a control in a pregnancy study.

The chain has TRBV21-1 and TRBJ1-1. TRBV21-1 is given as a pseudogene. This CDR3 region has 19 residues. The CDR3 loop reads CASKILSCAGLLVNTEAFF. CDR3 coding DNA: TGTGCCAGCAAGATTCTATCTTGCGCGGGGTTATTGGTGAACACTGAAGCTTTCTTT.

CDR3 protein: CASSSWGGRNTEAFF. The CDR3 DNA sequence: TGTGCCAGCAGTTCATGGGGGGGACGGAACACTGAAGCTTTCTTT. This chain links TRBV27 with TRBJ1-1; D perhaps matches TRBD1 (5 bases). This CDR3 has 15 residues. CDR1 is MNHEY, CDR2 SMNVEV, per germline (reference sequence). Trimming left V 4 bases short and J 1 base short, with 13 bases between.